This TCR beta chain stems from a study of blood T cell repertoires in COVID-19. Study details: Some COVID-19 samples were acute and others convalescent; all came from the United States, Italy and Spain. From T cells, B-cell-depleted T cells, or PBMCs came the material, which was cDNA or gDNA.

CDR3 size: 12 residues. Trimming left V 5 bases short and J 9 bases short, with 13 bases between. In germline, CDR1 is WNHNN, CDR2 SYGVQD (reference sequence). Authors' processing steps: Estimation of nucleated cell counts was performed using reference gene primer amplification. Method: immunoSEQ multiplex PCR; TCRdb's copy keeps in-frame clones and lacks some. V, J and clone size derive from that table, while D and trimming were established from the DNA sequence. The sample lists some 110,000 clones; 90% were seen once. The receptor was derived from a human donor with active COVID-19. The donor label of this sample is uncertain. The chain uses TRBV10-1 and TRBJ1-1; D gene uncertain. The sample consisted of peripheral blood. This chain's CDR3 is CASSTPGSKAFF. The CDR3 bases are TGCGCCAGCAGTACTCCGGGAAGTAAAGCTTTCTTT.